Detailed here is one T cell receptor (beta chain). As yet, its antigen is unknown. The V end was cut by 10 bases, the J end by 1 base, with 8 bases between. This CDR3 comprises 13 residues. In germline, CDR1 is MNHNS, CDR2 SASEGT. RNA, once extracted, was reverse transcribed into cDNA for use as the sequencing template. Profiling relied on immunoSEQ multiplex PCR, and the TCRdb table lists in-frame clones only, not all of them. This sample yields 200,000 to 250,000 clones, of which roughly 56% are seen a single time; roughly 1.5% belongs to the top ten. As to treatment: oral pan-JAK inhibitor, 5-10 mg twice daily. Both peripheral blood and punch biopsies of lesional scalp skin were obtained from patients who had alopecia areata. The data originate from a study of CD8+ T cells in alopecia areata. The study's findings and limits: Alopecia totalis/universalis scalp especially showed more expanded CD8+ clones than normal scalp. It was observed that many expanded lesional clones persisted in scalp and blood during tofacitinib.

The sequence derives from a human donor with alopecia areata. Specimen: CD4+ T cells sorted from blood, collected at week 4, from a patient treated with tofacitinib. The chain couples TRBV6-1 to TRBJ2-6; D is unclear. Here the CDR3 reads CAIRISGANVLTF. The CDR3 DNA is TGTGCCATACGGATTTCTGGGGCCAACGTCCTGACTTTC.